This T cell receptor beta chain was documented in a study of cytomegalovirus exposure and HLA in healthy donors. The CDR3 is 15 residues long. The ends lost 3 bases at V and 5 bases at J; junction bases unmatched: 5. Germline-derived CDR1 and CDR2 are MNHEY and SVGAGI. The PCR used 60 Vbeta and 13 Jbeta primers. Repertoires were generated with immunoSEQ multiplex PCR, while TCRdb's copy carries only in-frame clones and drops some. The repertoire holds around 190,000 clones, with 80% as singletons. The sequencing input was PBMCs. This TCR was sampled from a man aged 35 to 55 in good health and CMV-seronegative. The V and J genes are TRBV6-5 and TRBJ2-3; 10 bases line up with TRBD2. The chain's CDR3 is CASSYMASGGDTQYF. The CDR3 region has the DNA TGTGCCAGCAGTTATATGGCTAGCGGGGGAGATACGCAGTATTTT.